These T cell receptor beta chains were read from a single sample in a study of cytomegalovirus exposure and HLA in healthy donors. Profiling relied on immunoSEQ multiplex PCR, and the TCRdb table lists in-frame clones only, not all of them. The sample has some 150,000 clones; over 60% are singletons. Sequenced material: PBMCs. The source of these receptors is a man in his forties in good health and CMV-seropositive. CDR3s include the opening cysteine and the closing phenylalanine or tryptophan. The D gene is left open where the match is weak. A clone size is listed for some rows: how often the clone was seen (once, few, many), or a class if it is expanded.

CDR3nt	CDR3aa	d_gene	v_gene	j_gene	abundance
TGTGCCAGTGGGGCACAGCCCCAGAGCACAGATACGCAGTATTTT	CASGAQPQSTDTQYF	-	TRBV19	TRBJ2-3	-
TGTGCCAGCAGCTTAGTATCGGAGAGAGGCGGCTACACCTTC	CASSLVSERGGYTF	-	TRBV7-8	TRBJ1-2	-
TGTGCCAAGACGAGACAAGGGGGTTTCTATGGCTACACCTTC	CAKTRQGGFYGYTF	-	TRBV6-4	TRBJ1-2	-
TGTGCCAGCAGACCCGGCGGGGGGGGCGAGAACACTGAAGCTTTCTTT	CASRPGGGGENTEAFF	-	TRBV28	TRBJ1-1	-
TGTGCCAGCAGCTTGGGAGGGGACACCCGAGTTGGGCAGTACTTC	CASSLGGDTRVGQYF	-	TRBV5-4	TRBJ2-7	-
TGTGCCAGCAGCCCTGGGTCAGGGTGGGGTGAGCAGTTCTTC	CASSPGSGWGEQFF	-	TRBV7-9	TRBJ2-1	-
TGTGCCAGCAGAAAAGACAGGGGGCGCCTGGACGAGCAGTACTTC	CASRKDRGRLDEQYF	TRBD1	TRBV28	TRBJ2-7	-
TGTGCCATCAGTTCGGGACAGGACCTGATCTCTGGAAACACCATATATTTT	CAISSGQDLISGNTIYF	TRBD1	TRBV10-3	TRBJ1-3	-
TGTGCCAGCGGGACTAGCGGGAGACGGGCTCAAGAGACCCAGTACTTC	CASGTSGRRAQETQYF	TRBD2	TRBV27	TRBJ2-5	-
TGTGCCAGCAGCTTAGTTGAGACAGTAACTGGAAACACCATATATTTT	CASSLVETVTGNTIYF	-	TRBV7-8	TRBJ1-3	-
TGTGCCAGTAGTATGCAGGTACGTTTTCAGCCCCAGCATTTT	CASSMQVRFQPQHF	-	TRBV19	TRBJ1-5	-
TGTGCCAGCAGCTTAGGGACGGTGGCGGGGCACACAGATACGCAGTATTTT	CASSLGTVAGHTDTQYF	-	TRBV7-9	TRBJ2-3	-
TGTGCCAGCAGCCCCGGGGGAGCGGGGGTCTCTGGGGCCAACGGCCTGACTTTC	CASSPGGAGVSGANGLTF	TRBD2	TRBV28	TRBJ2-6	-
TGCGCCAGCAGGGGACAGGTCACTGAAGCTTTCTTT	CASRGQVTEAFF	TRBD1	TRBV10-2	TRBJ1-1	few
TGTGCCAGCAGCTTAGCGGGAGGGGGCACCGGGGAGCTGTTTTTT	CASSLAGGGTGELFF	-	TRBV7-7	TRBJ2-2	-
TGCGCCAGCAGCTTGGCGACGACTAGGGGCAATGAGCAGTTCTTC	CASSLATTRGNEQFF	-	TRBV5-1	TRBJ2-1	few